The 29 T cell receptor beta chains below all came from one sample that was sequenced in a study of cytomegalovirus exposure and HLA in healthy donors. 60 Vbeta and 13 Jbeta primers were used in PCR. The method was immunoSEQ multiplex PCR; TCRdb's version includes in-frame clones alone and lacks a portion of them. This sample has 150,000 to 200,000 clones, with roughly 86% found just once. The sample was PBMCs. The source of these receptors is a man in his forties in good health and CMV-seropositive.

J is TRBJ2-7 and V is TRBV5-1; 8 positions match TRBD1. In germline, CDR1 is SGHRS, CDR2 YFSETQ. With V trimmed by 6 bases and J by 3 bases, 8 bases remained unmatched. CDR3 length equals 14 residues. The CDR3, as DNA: TGCGCCAGCAAAGATCCAGGGGGCTACTACGAGCAGTACTTC. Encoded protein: CASKDPGGYYEQYF.

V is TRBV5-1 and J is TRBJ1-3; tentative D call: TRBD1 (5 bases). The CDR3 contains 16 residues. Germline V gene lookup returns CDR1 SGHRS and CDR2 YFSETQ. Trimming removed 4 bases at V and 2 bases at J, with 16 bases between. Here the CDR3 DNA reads TGCGCCAGCAGCCCGGGGGGAGGGACGACTGGAAACACCATATATTTT. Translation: CASSPGGGTTGNTIYF.

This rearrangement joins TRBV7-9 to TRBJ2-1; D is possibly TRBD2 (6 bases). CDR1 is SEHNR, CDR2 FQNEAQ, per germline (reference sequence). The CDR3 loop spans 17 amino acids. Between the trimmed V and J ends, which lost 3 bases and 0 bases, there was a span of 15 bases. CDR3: CASSLGGVGSSYNEQFF. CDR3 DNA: TGTGCCAGCAGCTTGGGCGGGGTAGGGAGCTCCTACAATGAGCAGTTCTTC. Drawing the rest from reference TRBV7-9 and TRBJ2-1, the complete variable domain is DTGVSQNPRHKITKRGQNVTFRCDPISEHNRLYWYRQTLGQGPEFLTYFQNEAQLEKSRLLSDRFSAERPKGSFSTLEIQRTEQGDSAMYLCASSLGGVGSSYNEQFFGPGTRLTVL.

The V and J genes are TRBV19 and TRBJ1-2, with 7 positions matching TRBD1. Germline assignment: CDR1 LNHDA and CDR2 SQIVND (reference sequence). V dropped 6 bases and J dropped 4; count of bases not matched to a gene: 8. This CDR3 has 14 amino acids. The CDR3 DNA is TGTGCCAGTAGGAGGGACAGCGCGACCTATGGCTACACCTTC. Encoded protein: CASRRDSATYGYTF.

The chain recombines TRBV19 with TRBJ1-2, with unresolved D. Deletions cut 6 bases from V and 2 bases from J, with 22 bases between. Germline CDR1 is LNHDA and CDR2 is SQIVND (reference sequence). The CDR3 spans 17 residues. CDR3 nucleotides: TGTGCCAGTAGCCCCTCGCCGGGATGGGGTATCAACTATGGCTACACCTTC. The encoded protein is CASSPSPGWGINYGYTF.

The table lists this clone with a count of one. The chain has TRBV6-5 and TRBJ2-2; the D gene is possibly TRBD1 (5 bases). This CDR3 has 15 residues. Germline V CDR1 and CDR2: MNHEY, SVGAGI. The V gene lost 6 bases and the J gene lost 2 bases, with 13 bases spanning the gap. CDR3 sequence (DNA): TGTGCCAGCAGGCGTACCTGGGGCAACACCGGGGAGCTGTTTTTT. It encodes CASRRTWGNTGELFF.

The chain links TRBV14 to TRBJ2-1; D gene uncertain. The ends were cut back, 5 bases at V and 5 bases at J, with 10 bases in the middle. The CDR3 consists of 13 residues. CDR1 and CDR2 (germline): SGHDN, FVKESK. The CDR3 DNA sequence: TGTGCCAGCAGCGCTCGAGCCAACAATGAGCAGTTCTTC. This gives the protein CASSARANNEQFF.

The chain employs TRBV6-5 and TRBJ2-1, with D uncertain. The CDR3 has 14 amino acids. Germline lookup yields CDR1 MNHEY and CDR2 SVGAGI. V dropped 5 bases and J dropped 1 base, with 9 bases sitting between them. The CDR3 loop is CASSRRESYNEQFF. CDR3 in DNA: TGTGCCAGCAGTCGAAGAGAATCCTACAATGAGCAGTTCTTC.

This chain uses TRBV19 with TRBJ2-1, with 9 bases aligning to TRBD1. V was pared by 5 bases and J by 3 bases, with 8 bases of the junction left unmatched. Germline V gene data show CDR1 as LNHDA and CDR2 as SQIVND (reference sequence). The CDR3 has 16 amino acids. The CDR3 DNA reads TGTGCCAGTAGTCCCCGGACAGGGGAATTCTACAATGAGCAGTTCTTC. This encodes CASSPRTGEFYNEQFF.

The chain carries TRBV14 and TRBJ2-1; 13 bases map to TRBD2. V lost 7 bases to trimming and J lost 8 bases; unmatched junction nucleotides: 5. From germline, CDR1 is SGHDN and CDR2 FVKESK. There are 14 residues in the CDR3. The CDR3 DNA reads TGTGCCAGCACCCCGACTAGCGGGAGGTATGAGCAGTTCTTC. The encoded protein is CASTPTSGRYEQFF. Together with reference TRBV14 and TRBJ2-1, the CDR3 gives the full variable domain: EAGVTQFPSHSVIEKGQTVTLRCDPISGHDNLYWYRRVMGKEIKFLLHFVKESKQDESGMPNNRFLAERTGGTYSTLKVQPAELEDSGVYFCASTPTSGRYEQFFGPGTRLTVL.

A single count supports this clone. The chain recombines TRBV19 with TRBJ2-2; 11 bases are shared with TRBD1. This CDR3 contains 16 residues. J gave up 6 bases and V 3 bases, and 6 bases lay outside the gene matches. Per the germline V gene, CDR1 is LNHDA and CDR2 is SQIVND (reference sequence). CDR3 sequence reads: CASSILPGQGAGELFF. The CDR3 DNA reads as TGTGCCAGTAGTATTCTACCGGGACAGGGGGCCGGGGAGCTGTTTTTT.

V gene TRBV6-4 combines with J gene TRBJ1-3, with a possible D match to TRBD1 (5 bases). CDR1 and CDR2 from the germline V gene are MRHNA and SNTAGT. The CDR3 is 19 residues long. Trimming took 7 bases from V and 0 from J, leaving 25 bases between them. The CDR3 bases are TGTGCCAGCACCACCCCCTCTCGGACACATCCTCTCTCTGGAAACACCATATATTTT. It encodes CASTTPSRTHPLSGNTIYF.

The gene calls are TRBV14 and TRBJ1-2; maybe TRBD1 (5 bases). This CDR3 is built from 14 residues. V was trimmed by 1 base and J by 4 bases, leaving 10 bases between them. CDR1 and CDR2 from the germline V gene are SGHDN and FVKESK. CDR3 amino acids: CASSQASGFYGYTF. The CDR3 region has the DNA TGTGCCAGCAGCCAAGCGTCAGGGTTCTATGGCTACACCTTC.

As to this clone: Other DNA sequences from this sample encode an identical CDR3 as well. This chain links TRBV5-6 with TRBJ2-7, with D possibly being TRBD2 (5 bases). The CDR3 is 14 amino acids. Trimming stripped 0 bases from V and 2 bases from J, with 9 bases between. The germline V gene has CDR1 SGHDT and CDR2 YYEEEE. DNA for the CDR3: TGTGCCAGCAGCTTGGGGGCCGGGACCTACGAGCAGTACTTC. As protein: CASSLGAGTYEQYF.

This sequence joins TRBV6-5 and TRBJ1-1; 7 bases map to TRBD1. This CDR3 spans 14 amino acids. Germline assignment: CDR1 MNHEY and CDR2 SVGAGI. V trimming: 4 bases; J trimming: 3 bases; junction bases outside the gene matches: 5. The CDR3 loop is CASSFRTGHTEAFF. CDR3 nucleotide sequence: TGTGCCAGCAGTTTTAGGACAGGTCACACTGAAGCTTTCTTT.

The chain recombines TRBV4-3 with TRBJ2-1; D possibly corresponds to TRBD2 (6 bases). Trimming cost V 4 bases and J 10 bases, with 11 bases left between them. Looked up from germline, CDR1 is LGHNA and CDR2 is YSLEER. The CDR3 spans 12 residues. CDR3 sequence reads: CASSPLGGEQFF. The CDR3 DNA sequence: TGCGCCAGCAGCCCCCTTGGGGGGGAGCAGTTCTTC.

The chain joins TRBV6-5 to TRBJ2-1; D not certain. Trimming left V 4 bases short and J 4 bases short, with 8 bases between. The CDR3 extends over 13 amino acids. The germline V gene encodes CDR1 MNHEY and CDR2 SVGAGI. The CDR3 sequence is CASSLTFYNEQFF. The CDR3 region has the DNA TGTGCCAGCAGTTTGACATTTTACAATGAGCAGTTCTTC.

The CDR3 nucleotides read TGCGCCAGCAGCCAAGACGAGGGCTCTGGGAACGAGCAGTACTTC. This sequence encodes CASSQDEGSGNEQYF. The chain links TRBV4-3 to TRBJ2-5; perhaps TRBD2 as D (5 bases). The DNA end is more similar to TRBJ2-7, so the J call may be wrong. Germline CDR1 and CDR2: LGHNA and YSLEER. The CDR3 contains 15 residues.

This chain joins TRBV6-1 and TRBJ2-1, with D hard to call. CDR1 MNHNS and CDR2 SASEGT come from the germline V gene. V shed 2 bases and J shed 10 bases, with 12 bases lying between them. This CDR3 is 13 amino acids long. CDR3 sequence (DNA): TGTGCCAGCAGTGAAAGTCAGGCACGGGAGCAGTTCTTC. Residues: CASSESQAREQFF.

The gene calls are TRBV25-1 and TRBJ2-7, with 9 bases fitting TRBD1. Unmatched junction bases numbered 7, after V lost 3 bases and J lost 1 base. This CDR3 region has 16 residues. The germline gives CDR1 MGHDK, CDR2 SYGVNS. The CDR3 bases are TGTGCCAGCAGTGACACGAACGGACAGGGGTCCTACGAGCAGTACTTC. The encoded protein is CASSDTNGQGSYEQYF.

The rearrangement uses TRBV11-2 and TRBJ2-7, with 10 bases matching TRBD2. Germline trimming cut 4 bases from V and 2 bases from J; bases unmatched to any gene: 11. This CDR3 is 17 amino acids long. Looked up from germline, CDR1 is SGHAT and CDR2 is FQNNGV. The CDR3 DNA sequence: TGTGCCAGCAGCTATGGGGGCCGAGCGGGAGGGGCCTACGAGCAGTACTTC. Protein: CASSYGGRAGGAYEQYF.

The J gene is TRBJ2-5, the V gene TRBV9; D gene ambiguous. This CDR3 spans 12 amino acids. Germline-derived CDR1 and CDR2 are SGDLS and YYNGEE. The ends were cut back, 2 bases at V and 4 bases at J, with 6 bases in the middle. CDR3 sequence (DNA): TGTGCCAGCAGCGTTTTCGGAGAGACCCAGTACTTC. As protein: CASSVFGETQYF.

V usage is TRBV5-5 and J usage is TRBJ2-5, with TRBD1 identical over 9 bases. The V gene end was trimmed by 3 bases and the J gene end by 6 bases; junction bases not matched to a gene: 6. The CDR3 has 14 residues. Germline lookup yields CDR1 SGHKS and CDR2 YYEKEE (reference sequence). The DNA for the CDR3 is TGTGCCAGCAGCTCTCCGGGACAGGGACAGACCCAGTACTTC. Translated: CASSSPGQGQTQYF.

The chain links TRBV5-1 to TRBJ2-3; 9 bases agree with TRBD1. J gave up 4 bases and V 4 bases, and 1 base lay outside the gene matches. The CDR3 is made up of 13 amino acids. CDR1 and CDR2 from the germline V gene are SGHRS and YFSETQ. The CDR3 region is CASSRTGADTQYF. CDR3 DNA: TGCGCCAGCAGCCGGACAGGGGCAGATACGCAGTATTTT. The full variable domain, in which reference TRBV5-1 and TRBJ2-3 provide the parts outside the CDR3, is KAGVTQTPRYLIKTRGQQVTLSCSPISGHRSVSWYQQTPGQGLQFLFEYFSETQRNKGNFPGRFSGRQFSNSRSEMNVSTLELGDSALYLCASSRTGADTQYFGPGTRLTVL.

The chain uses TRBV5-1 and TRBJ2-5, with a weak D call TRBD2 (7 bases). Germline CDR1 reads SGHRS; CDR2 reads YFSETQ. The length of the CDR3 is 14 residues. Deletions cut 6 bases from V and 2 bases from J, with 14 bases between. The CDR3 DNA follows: TGCGCCAGCACAACCGGGGGGCCACAAGAGACCCAGTACTTC. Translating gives CASTTGGPQETQYF.

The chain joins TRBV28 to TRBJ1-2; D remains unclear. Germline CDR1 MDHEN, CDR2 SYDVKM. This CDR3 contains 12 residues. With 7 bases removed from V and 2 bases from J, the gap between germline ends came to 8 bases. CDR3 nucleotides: TGTGCCAGCAAAACCGGGAACTATGGCTACACCTTC. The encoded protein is CASKTGNYGYTF.

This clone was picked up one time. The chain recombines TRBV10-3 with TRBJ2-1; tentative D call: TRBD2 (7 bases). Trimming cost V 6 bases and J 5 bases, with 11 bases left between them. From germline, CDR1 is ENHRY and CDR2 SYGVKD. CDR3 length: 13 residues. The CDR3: CAIRAGADNEQFF. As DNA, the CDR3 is TGTGCCATCAGGGCGGGGGCCGACAATGAGCAGTTCTTC.

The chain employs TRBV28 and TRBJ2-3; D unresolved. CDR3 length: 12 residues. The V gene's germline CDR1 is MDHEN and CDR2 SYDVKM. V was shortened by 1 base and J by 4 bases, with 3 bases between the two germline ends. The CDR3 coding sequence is TGTGCCAGCAGTTTATTAGCAGATACGCAGTATTTT. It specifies CASSLLADTQYF.

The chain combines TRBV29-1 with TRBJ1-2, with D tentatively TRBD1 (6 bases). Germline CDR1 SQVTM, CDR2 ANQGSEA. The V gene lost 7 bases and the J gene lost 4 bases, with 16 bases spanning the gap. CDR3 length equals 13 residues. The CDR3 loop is CSAADSRSYGYTF. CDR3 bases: TGCAGCGCCGCGGACAGTCGTTCCTATGGCTACACCTTC.